The subject of this entry is one T cell receptor beta chain. What it binds is not known. Sequencing was performed with immunoSEQ multiplex PCR; in TCRdb, only in-frame clones are kept and a portion is missing. The sample holds 250,000 to 300,000 clones, around 93% seen once. Some second doses came at about 4 weeks and others at about 12 weeks; these were pooled. This entry comes from a study of T cell responses to AZD1222 COVID-19 vaccine. General observations from the study: A mostly white British donor set with more females was recruited, and clonal diversity was possibly underestimated. Epitopes outside B.1.351 and B.1.1.7 mutated regions reportedly drew nearly half of spike TCRs. Spike was spanned by vaccine-associated CD4 TCRs, with dominance at 160-218 and 743-854.

CDR1 and CDR2 (germline): SNHLY, FYNNEI. This CDR3 has 14 amino acids. Trimming pared 7 bases from V and 6 bases from J, leaving 18 bases between. This receptor was taken from an adult who received the AZD1222 COVID-19 vaccine. This chain links TRBV2 with TRBJ1-1; a weak D match, TRBD1 (6 bases). This specimen consisted of peripheral blood, obtained 28 days after the second AZD1222 dose. This chain's CDR3 is CASTVGGAVAEAFF. The CDR3 DNA follows: TGTGCCAGCACTGTGGGGGGCGCGGTGGCTGAAGCTTTCTTT.